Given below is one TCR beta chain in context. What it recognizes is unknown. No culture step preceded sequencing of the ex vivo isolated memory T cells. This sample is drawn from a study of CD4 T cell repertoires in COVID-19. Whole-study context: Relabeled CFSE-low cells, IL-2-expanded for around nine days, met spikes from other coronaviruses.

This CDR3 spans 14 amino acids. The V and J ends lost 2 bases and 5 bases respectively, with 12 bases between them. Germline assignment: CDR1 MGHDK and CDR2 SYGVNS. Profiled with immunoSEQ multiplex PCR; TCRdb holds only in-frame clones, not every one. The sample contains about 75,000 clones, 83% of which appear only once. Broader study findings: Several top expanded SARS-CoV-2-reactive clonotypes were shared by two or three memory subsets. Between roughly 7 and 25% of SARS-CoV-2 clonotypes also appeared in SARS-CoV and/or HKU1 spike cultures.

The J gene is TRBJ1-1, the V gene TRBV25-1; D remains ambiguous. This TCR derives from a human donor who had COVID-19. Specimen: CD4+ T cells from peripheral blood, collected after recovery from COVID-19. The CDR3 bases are TGTGCCAGCAGTGAAGATACGGAAGGGACTGAAGCTTTCTTT. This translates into CASSEDTEGTEAFF. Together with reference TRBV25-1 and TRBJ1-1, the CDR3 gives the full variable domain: EADIYQTPRYLVIGTGKKITLECSQTMGHDKMYWYQQDPGMELHLIHYSYGVNSTEKGDLSSESTVSRIRTEHFPLTLESARPSHTSQYLCASSEDTEGTEAFFGQGTRLTVV.